These 29 T cell receptor beta chains were all obtained from the same sample, sequenced in a study of T cells in localized non-small cell lung cancer. Sequenced by immunoSEQ multiplex PCR; TCRdb stores in-frame clones only, minus some. The sample holds about 40,000 clones, around 87% seen once. The sequences come from peripheral blood, collected before any cancer treatment. These receptors were taken from a man aged 18 to 50 with stage I lung adenocarcinoma.

The gene calls are TRBV5-4 and TRBJ1-2, with a possible D match to TRBD1 (5 bases). CDR1 is SGHNT and CDR2 is YYREEE in the germline V gene (reference sequence). This CDR3 has 13 amino acids. The V gene lost 0 bases and the J gene lost 7 bases, with 10 bases spanning the gap. CDR3 bases: TGTGCCAGCAGCTTGGCGGGGACGGGTGGCTACACCTTC. Protein: CASSLAGTGGYTF.

The chain's CDR3 is CASSAPGTGGSPLHF. The CDR3 DNA is TGTGCCAGCAGTGCCCCCGGGACAGGGGGTTCACCCCTCCACTTT. This sequence joins TRBV6-1 and TRBJ1-6; 11 bases match TRBD1. Per germline, CDR1 MNHNS and CDR2 SASEGT. With 4 bases clipped from V and 9 bases from J, the junction kept 5 bases outside the gene matches. This CDR3 has 15 amino acids.

The rearrangement joins TRBV28 to TRBJ2-7, with TRBD2 matching over 9 bases. This CDR3 spans 13 amino acids. V gave up 6 bases and J gave up 2 bases; unmatched junction bases: 2. CDR1 MDHEN and CDR2 SYDVKM come from the germline V gene. CDR3 sequence reads: CASRLAGAYEQYF. As DNA, the CDR3 is TGTGCCAGCAGATTAGCGGGGGCCTACGAGCAGTACTTC.

The chain links TRBV10-1 to TRBJ2-1, with a weak D call TRBD2 (6 bases). The V end lost 8 bases, the J end lost 2 bases, and 16 bases lay between the germline ends. The CDR3 covers 15 residues. The germline CDR1 and CDR2 sequences are WNHNN and SYGVQD (reference sequence). The CDR3 here is CASAGPSNPYNEQFF. Written as DNA, the CDR3 is TGCGCCAGCGCGGGGCCGAGCAATCCCTACAATGAGCAGTTCTTC.

The V gene is TRBV9, the J gene TRBJ2-2; the D is unclear. The length of the CDR3 is 15 residues. Trimming pared 2 bases from V and 0 bases from J, leaving 8 bases between. The germline CDR1 and CDR2 sequences are SGDLS and YYNGEE. In DNA form, the CDR3 reads TGTGCCAGCAGCGTCGGCAGGACGAACACCGGGGAGCTGTTTTTT. It encodes CASSVGRTNTGELFF.

The rearrangement links TRBV19 to TRBJ1-5, with 10 bases aligning to TRBD1. CDR3 length equals 15 residues. Germline values: CDR1 LNHDA, CDR2 SQIVND (reference sequence). The junction had 1 base not matched to a gene; V was cut back by 4 bases and J by 1 base. Written as DNA, the CDR3 is TGTGCCAGTAGTAGGGACAGGGGAAGCAATCAGCCCCAGCATTTT. Amino acid sequence: CASSRDRGSNQPQHF.

The V and J genes are TRBV5-6 and TRBJ1-1; D uncertain. Germline loops: CDR1 SGHDT, CDR2 YYEEEE. The CDR3 covers 16 residues. Trimming stripped 3 bases from V and 0 bases from J, with 15 bases between. The CDR3 bases are TGTGCCAGCAGCTCTATGGACCGATTCCTGAACACTGAAGCTTTCTTT. Its protein is CASSSMDRFLNTEAFF.

This clone was seen only once. The CDR3 spells CASSSILRAGLVSGNTIYF. The CDR3 bases are TGTGCCAGCAGCTCGATTCTAAGGGCAGGTTTGGTTTCTGGAAACACCATATATTTT. The J gene is TRBJ1-3, the V gene TRBV11-2; D is unclear. CDR1 SGHAT and CDR2 FQNNGV come from the germline V gene. The CDR3 contains 19 residues. Trimming stripped 4 bases from V and 1 base from J, with 23 bases between.

The chain carries TRBV6-5 and TRBJ2-7; D is possibly TRBD1 or TRBD2 (5 bases each). The CDR3 runs 15 residues. The V gene lost 6 bases and the J gene lost 3 bases, with 18 bases spanning the gap. The germline V gene has CDR1 MNHEY and CDR2 SVGAGI. As DNA, the CDR3 is TGTGCCAGCAGGGACCGGGACGGAGATTTCTACGAGCAGTACTTC. This translates into CASRDRDGDFYEQYF.

The gene calls are TRBV7-9 and TRBJ1-6, with D maybe TRBD1 (5 bases). The CDR3 contains 17 residues. V was cut by 5 bases and J by 4 bases, with 18 bases left in between. CDR1 is SEHNR and CDR2 is FQNEAQ in the germline V gene (reference sequence). CDR3 bases: TGTGCCAGCAGCCCTAGACAGAGCCTAGGATATAATTCACCCCTCCACTTT. Its protein is CASSPRQSLGYNSPLHF. Variable domain in full (rest from reference TRBV7-9 and TRBJ1-6): DTGVSQNPRHKITKRGQNVTFRCDPISEHNRLYWYRQTLGQGPEFLTYFQNEAQLEKSRLLSDRFSAERPKGSFSTLEIQRTEQGDSAMYLCASSPRQSLGYNSPLHFGNGTRLTVT.

V is TRBV6-6 and J is TRBJ1-1; D possibly corresponds to TRBD1 (5 bases). The CDR3 covers 13 residues. Deletions cut 6 bases from V and 4 bases from J, with 12 bases between. Germline V gene data show CDR1 as MNHNY and CDR2 as SVGAGI (reference sequence). The CDR3 nucleotides read TGTGCCAGCAGCCCAGGGTCGCGCACTGAAGCTTTCTTT. Its protein product is CASSPGSRTEAFF.

The chain links TRBV2 to TRBJ1-6, with 7 bases matching TRBD1. CDR1 SNHLY and CDR2 FYNNEI come from the germline V gene. This CDR3 is 18 amino acids long. Trimming at V came to 6 bases and at J to 7 bases, leaving 18 bases not matched to a gene. The CDR3 region has the DNA TGTGCCAGCAGCCGACGAAACCCCCGGGACAGAGTAAATTCACCCCTCCACTTT. Amino acid sequence: CASSRRNPRDRVNSPLHF.

The chain employs TRBV18 and TRBJ1-2; possible D gene TRBD1, 5 bases. Trimming took off 2 bases at V and 4 bases at J, with 14 bases between the two ends. Per germline, CDR1 KGHSH and CDR2 LQKENI. The length of the CDR3 is 15 residues. The CDR3 DNA follows: TGTGCCAGCTCACCAGGGGGTTTCAGGGTCTATGGCTACACCTTC. Protein: CASSPGGFRVYGYTF.

The V call is TRBV4-1, the J call TRBJ2-6; D perhaps matches TRBD1 (6 bases). Trimming pared 0 bases from V and 0 bases from J, leaving 15 bases between. This CDR3 region has 19 residues. Germline loops: CDR1 MGHRA, CDR2 YSYEKL. The CDR3 sequence: CASSQDRGHLDSGANVLTF. Written as DNA, the CDR3 is TGCGCCAGCAGCCAAGATCGGGGACATCTTGACTCTGGGGCCAACGTCCTGACTTTC.

The rearrangement links TRBV25-1 to TRBJ1-1; D unresolved. There are 14 residues in the CDR3. Trimming cost V 2 bases and J 2 bases, with 9 bases left between them. CDR1 is MGHDK, CDR2 SYGVNS, per germline. The CDR3 DNA follows: TGTGCCAGCAGTGAAGCTGGAGTAAACACTGAAGCTTTCTTT. The encoded protein is CASSEAGVNTEAFF.

The chain employs TRBV12-5 and TRBJ2-6; TRBD1 matches 11 bases. Germline values: CDR1 LGHNT, CDR2 FRNRAP. This CDR3 is 17 amino acids long. After removal of 5 bases from V and 1 base from J, the junction contained 4 bases not matched to a gene. This chain's CDR3 is CASGIGTGGSGANVLTF. As DNA, the CDR3 is TGTGCTAGTGGTATAGGGACAGGGGGTTCTGGGGCCAACGTCCTGACTTTC.

This rearrangement joins TRBV30 to TRBJ1-1; D ambiguous. CDR1 and CDR2 (germline): GTSNPN, SVGIG (reference sequence). The CDR3 extends over 13 amino acids. V lost 3 bases and J lost 2, with 10 bases in between. For the CDR3, the DNA is TGTGCCTGGAGGGCCAGGCTAAACACTGAAGCTTTCTTT. The encoded protein is CAWRARLNTEAFF.

This clone appeared once. The rearrangement uses TRBV29-1 and TRBJ1-1; possible D gene TRBD1, 6 bases. Trimming cost V 7 bases and J 1 base, with 19 bases left between them. The germline CDR1 and CDR2 sequences are SQVTM and ANQGSEA. The CDR3 is 15 amino acids. The DNA of the CDR3 is TGCAGCGCCGAGGGTTGGGGGGCAGGGAACACTGAAGCTTTCTTT. This translates into CSAEGWGAGNTEAFF.

For this clone: Other DNA variants within this sample encode the same CDR3. This chain joins TRBV6-5 and TRBJ1-1, with TRBD1 identical over 8 bases. The CDR3 runs to 15 residues. The J segment lost 2 bases and the V segment lost 4 bases, leaving 6 bases of the junction unmatched. Germline lookup yields CDR1 MNHEY and CDR2 SVGAGI. The DNA for the CDR3 is TGTGCCAGCAGTTGGATCGGACAGGGCAACACTGAAGCTTTCTTT. Amino acid sequence: CASSWIGQGNTEAFF.

The chain has TRBV7-7 and TRBJ1-3, with D possibly being TRBD1 (6 bases). Germline-derived CDR1 and CDR2 are SSHAT and FNYEAQ (reference sequence). This CDR3 has 14 amino acids. V lost 4 bases, J lost 0 bases, and 7 bases lay in between. DNA of the CDR3: TGTGCCAGCAGCTCGGACAGCTCTGGAAACACCATATATTTT. This codes for CASSSDSSGNTIYF.

The CDR3: CASSLVGTGAYNEQFF. CDR3 bases: TGTGCCAGCAGCTTAGTGGGGACAGGGGCCTACAATGAGCAGTTCTTC. The genes are TRBV7-2 and TRBJ2-1; 10 nucleotides align to TRBD1. With V trimmed by 1 base and J by 2 bases, 2 bases remained unmatched. Per the germline V gene, CDR1 is SGHTA and CDR2 is FQGNSA. The CDR3 is made up of 16 amino acids.

This clone is termed medium-sized. CDR3 region: CASSHGTPNNEQFF. The CDR3 DNA reads as TGTGCCAGCAGCCACGGGACGCCAAACAATGAGCAGTTCTTC. The genes are TRBV7-2 and TRBJ2-1; D is tentatively TRBD1 or TRBD2 (5 bases each). The ends were cut back, 5 bases at V and 5 bases at J, with 13 bases in the middle. The CDR3 is 14 residues long. In germline, CDR1 is SGHTA, CDR2 FQGNSA.

This sequence joins TRBV4-1 and TRBJ1-1; D is perhaps TRBD1 (5 bases). The CDR3 is 16 amino acids. The V and J ends lost 1 base and 2 bases respectively, with 14 bases between them. The germline CDR1 and CDR2 sequences are MGHRA and YSYEKL. As DNA, the CDR3 is TGCGCCAGCAGCCAAGGGGGGAAGGGGTATAACACTGAAGCTTTCTTT. This translates into CASSQGGKGYNTEAFF.

The rearrangement joins TRBV5-1 to TRBJ2-5; D call uncertain. The germline V gene has CDR1 SGHRS and CDR2 YFSETQ. V was pared by 4 bases and J by 6 bases, with 10 bases between. The CDR3 has 12 residues. CDR3 protein: CASSLEQQTQYF. The CDR3 bases are TGCGCCAGCAGCCTAGAACAACAGACCCAGTACTTC.

The gene calls are TRBV7-2 and TRBJ2-6; D gene unclear. V was clipped by 0 bases and J by 1 base, with 10 bases between them. Germline assignment: CDR1 SGHTA and CDR2 FQGNSA. This CDR3 has 17 amino acids. The CDR3 protein is CASSLAAPRSGANVLTF. CDR3 bases: TGTGCCAGCAGCTTAGCAGCTCCCCGTTCTGGGGCCAACGTCCTGACTTTC. Using reference TRBV7-2 and TRBJ2-6 for the parts outside the CDR3, the full variable domain is GAGVSQSPSNKVTEKGKDVELRCDPISGHTALYWYRQSLGQGLEFLIYFQGNSAPDKSGLPSDRFSAERTGGSVSTLTIQRTQQEDSAVYLCASSLAAPRSGANVLTFGAGSRLTVL.

V usage is TRBV28 and J usage is TRBJ1-2; no definite D call. The CDR3 length is 13 residues. Germline CDR1 is MDHEN and CDR2 is SYDVKM. The V gene lost 7 bases and the J gene lost 0 bases, with 9 bases spanning the gap. In nucleotides, the CDR3 is TGTGCCAGCACCTACAGAGCTAACTATGGCTACACCTTC. Protein: CASTYRANYGYTF.

The chain employs TRBV2 and TRBJ1-5; 10 nucleotides match TRBD1. This CDR3 comprises 15 residues. Germline loops: CDR1 SNHLY, CDR2 FYNNEI. The V and J ends lost 4 bases and 6 bases, in that order; junction bases with no gene match: 6. For the CDR3, the DNA is TGTGCCAGCAGTGTCCGGGACAGGGGTGCTCAGCCCCAGCATTTT. Protein product: CASSVRDRGAQPQHF.

This clone was seen just once. The chain uses TRBV4-3 and TRBJ1-2, with D perhaps TRBD1 (6 bases). From germline, CDR1 is LGHNA and CDR2 YSLEER. The CDR3 contains 15 residues. Trimming left V 0 bases short and J 7 bases short, with 15 bases between. CDR3 amino acids: CASSQERGDRSGYTF. As DNA, the CDR3 is TGCGCCAGCAGCCAAGAGAGGGGGGATCGGTCTGGCTACACCTTC.

In this sample, this clone turned up a few times. This sequence joins TRBV11-2 and TRBJ1-5; perhaps TRBD1 as D (5 bases). Germline V gene sequence: CDR1 SGHAT, CDR2 FQNNGV. V lost 5 bases and J lost 0, with 8 bases in between. This CDR3 is built from 14 residues. CDR3 nucleotide sequence: TGTGCCAGCAGCCGGGACCATAGCAATCAGCCCCAGCATTTT. Amino acid sequence: CASSRDHSNQPQHF.